These 24 T cell receptor beta chains were all obtained from the same sample, sequenced in a study of chemoradiotherapy in HPV16-positive cancers (dated 2022 in TCRdb). The library was generated by the immunoSEQ multiplex PCR assay. TCRdb limited this immuneACCESS table to in-frame rearrangements with V and J called. A share of clones is missing; checked studies link under half to unresolved V genes, and the rest is unexplained. The sample table records 1,600 or so clones; roughly three quarters of these occur just once. The ten largest clones represent approximately 7.5% of the sample. The sample here was tumor tissue, taken from a patient who underwent chemoradiotherapy. The receptors shown here come from a human donor with HPV-associated anogenital cancer.

There are a few counts of this clone. This sequence joins TRBV30 and TRBJ1-2, with no clear D. CDR1 is GTSNPN and CDR2 is SVGIG in the germline V gene (reference sequence). V dropped 4 bases and J dropped 0 bases, with 6 bases sitting between them. The length of the CDR3 is 12 residues. The CDR3 region is CAWMLSNYGYTF. Here the CDR3 DNA reads TGTGCCTGGATGCTTTCTAACTATGGCTACACCTTC.

V gene TRBV7-8 combines with J gene TRBJ1-3; a weak D match, TRBD1 (5 bases). CDR3 length: 13 amino acids. CDR1 is SGHVS, CDR2 FQNEAQ, per germline. V lost 8 bases to trimming and J lost 4 bases, with 12 bases between them. The CDR3 region is CASEGASGNTIYF. The CDR3 nucleotides are TGTGCCAGCGAAGGGGCGTCCGGAAACACCATATATTTT.

This chain joins TRBV2 and TRBJ1-1, with D possibly being TRBD1 (6 bases). V was shortened by 1 base and J by 7 bases, with 19 bases between the two germline ends. The CDR3 has 16 residues. Germline V gene data show CDR1 as SNHLY and CDR2 as FYNNEI. The CDR3 loop reads CASSEGGRGYNDEAFF. DNA of the CDR3: TGTGCCAGCAGTGAAGGGGGCAGGGGATACAACGATGAAGCTTTCTTT.

The chain employs TRBV7-6 and TRBJ1-1; D is perhaps TRBD1 (5 bases). Germline V gene lookup returns CDR1 SGHVS and CDR2 FNYEAQ. The CDR3 has 16 amino acids. Between the trimmed V and J ends, which lost 6 bases and 0 bases, there was a span of 17 bases. CDR3 nucleotide sequence: TGTGCCAGCAGTCCACCTCGGTCGGACATGAACACTGAAGCTTTCTTT. Encoded protein: CASSPPRSDMNTEAFF.

The chain is built from TRBV11-3 and TRBJ2-5; 7 bases fit TRBD1. Unmatched junction bases numbered 2, after V lost 0 bases and J lost 1 base. The germline V gene has CDR1 SGHNT and CDR2 YENEEA. The CDR3 runs to 15 residues. In nucleotides, the CDR3 is TGTGCCAGCAGCTTAGACGGGACAGCCCAAGAGACCCAGTACTTC. Translated, it gives CASSLDGTAQETQYF.

This chain links TRBV13 with TRBJ2-4, with 9 bases fitting TRBD1. The CDR3 runs 18 residues. The junction had 10 bases not matched to a gene; V was cut back by 4 bases and J by 0 bases. Germline lookup yields CDR1 PRHDT and CDR2 FYEKMQ (reference sequence). The CDR3 spells CASSSGQGSALAKNIQYF. The CDR3 coding sequence is TGTGCCAGCAGCTCCGGACAGGGGTCAGCCCTAGCCAAAAACATTCAGTACTTC.

The chain joins TRBV11-2 to TRBJ2-4, with 7 bases identical to TRBD1. The CDR3 has 17 amino acids. The ends lost 0 bases at V and 4 bases at J; junction bases unmatched: 9. Germline V CDR1 and CDR2: SGHAT, FQNNGV. As DNA, the CDR3 is TGTGCCAGCAGCTTAGATGACGCGACAGGGTCAAAAAACATTCAGTACTTC. This gives the protein CASSLDDATGSKNIQYF.

Details on this clone: At the DNA level, this CDR3 is encoded by other sequences in the same sample as well. The chain uses TRBV2 and TRBJ1-5; D remains ambiguous. The CDR3 extends over 12 amino acids. With 4 bases removed from V and 3 bases from J, the gap between germline ends came to 4 bases. CDR1 SNHLY and CDR2 FYNNEI come from the germline V gene. The CDR3 reads CASSGNNQPQHF. CDR3 nucleotide sequence: TGTGCCAGCAGTGGTAACAATCAGCCCCAGCATTTT. Supplemented by reference TRBV2 and TRBJ1-5, the full variable domain reads EPEVTQTPSHQVTQMGQEVILRCVPISNHLYFYWYRQILGQKVEFLVSFYNNEISEKSEIFDDQFSVERPDGSNFTLKIRSTKLEDSAMYFCASSGNNQPQHFGDGTRLSIL.

The V and J genes are TRBV27 and TRBJ2-7, with unresolved D. V lost 5 bases and J lost 1, with 15 bases in between. Germline-derived CDR1 and CDR2 are MNHEY and SMNVEV (reference sequence). The CDR3 runs 15 residues. DNA for the CDR3: TGTGCCAGCAGTCCCGACTTTTCGTCTTCCTACGAGCAGTACTTC. This translates into CASSPDFSSSYEQYF.

J is TRBJ1-1 and V is TRBV15, with D unresolved. Germline CDR1 and CDR2: LNHNV and YYDKDF (reference sequence). The germline V and J ends were trimmed by 0 bases and 10 bases, with 9 bases remaining between them. The CDR3 extends over 12 amino acids. The CDR3 DNA sequence: TGTGCCACCAGCAGAGATCGGGCACGAGCTTTCTTT. It codes for CATSRDRARAFF.

The CDR3 DNA follows: TGTGCCAGCAGCACTGGGACAGTCGGCGGCTACACCTTC. Protein sequence: CASSTGTVGGYTF. The chain links TRBV7-9 to TRBJ1-2; 7 bases align to TRBD1. J lost 8 bases, V lost 5 bases, and 8 bases had no gene match. Germline loops: CDR1 SEHNR, CDR2 FQNEAQ (reference sequence). This CDR3 spans 13 amino acids.

This clone was detected only once. The chain couples TRBV6-6 to TRBJ2-5, with TRBD1 as a possible D gene (6 bases). The V end was cut by 0 bases, the J end by 1 base, with 6 bases between. This CDR3 is built from 14 residues. Per germline, CDR1 MNHNY and CDR2 SVGAGI (reference sequence). The CDR3 DNA follows: TGTGCCAGCAGTTACTCGGACAGCCAAGAGACCCAGTACTTC. Translating gives CASSYSDSQETQYF.

This chain connects TRBV7-8 to TRBJ1-2; 9 nucleotides agree with TRBD1. Per the germline V gene, CDR1 is SGHVS and CDR2 is FQNEAQ. With 2 bases clipped from V and 4 bases from J, the junction kept 8 bases outside the gene matches. CDR3 length: 16 amino acids. CDR3 DNA sequence: TGTGCCAGCAGCTTAAGGGACAGGGTAGCGGTCTATGGCTACACCTTC. Translation gives CASSLRDRVAVYGYTF.

This rearrangement joins TRBV6-1 to TRBJ2-7, with TRBD1 matching over 9 bases. Germline values: CDR1 MNHNS, CDR2 SASEGT. This CDR3 comprises 13 residues. V gave up 4 bases and J gave up 6 bases; unmatched junction bases: 4. CDR3 sequence: CASSAGQGGEQYF. The CDR3 coding sequence is TGTGCCAGCAGTGCGGGACAGGGTGGCGAGCAGTACTTC.

V is TRBV7-9 and J is TRBJ2-1; 7 positions match TRBD2. Germline CDR1 and CDR2: SEHNR and FQNEAQ (reference sequence). The CDR3 is 14 amino acids. V was clipped by 5 bases and J by 6 bases; unmatched bases: 7. CDR3 region: CASSGRGEVNEQFF. In DNA, the CDR3 is TGTGCCAGCAGCGGTCGGGGGGAAGTCAATGAGCAGTTCTTC. Using reference TRBV7-9 and TRBJ2-1 for the parts outside the CDR3, the full variable domain is DTGVSQNPRHKITKRGQNVTFRCDPISEHNRLYWYRQTLGQGPEFLTYFQNEAQLEKSRLLSDRFSAERPKGSFSTLEIQRTEQGDSAMYLCASSGRGEVNEQFFGPGTRLTVL.

The chain joins TRBV19 to TRBJ1-2, with D hard to call. This CDR3 contains 15 residues. Germline V lookup: CDR1 LNHDA, CDR2 SQIVND (reference sequence). V lost 4 bases and J 4 bases, leaving 16 bases between the germline ends. The CDR3 DNA reads as TGTGCCAGTAGTACGAGGACGAGTTGGATCTATGGCTACACCTTC. It codes for CASSTRTSWIYGYTF.

This chain links TRBV6-5 with TRBJ1-4; a weak D match, TRBD1 (6 bases). Trimming pared 7 bases from V and 8 bases from J, leaving 20 bases between. The CDR3 runs 15 residues. The germline gives CDR1 MNHEY, CDR2 SVGAGI. The CDR3 here is CASTTTGQPDEKLFF. The CDR3 DNA is TGTGCCAGCACCACCACAGGGCAACCCGACGAAAAACTGTTTTTT.

The V call is TRBV28, the J call TRBJ2-3, with 7 bases lining up with TRBD1. V lost 6 bases to trimming and J lost 1 base; unmatched junction nucleotides: 7. The CDR3 is made up of 15 amino acids. Per the germline V gene, CDR1 is MDHEN and CDR2 is SYDVKM. CDR3 protein: CASRRTGVGTDTQYF. The CDR3 DNA is TGTGCCAGCAGGCGCACAGGGGTAGGCACAGATACGCAGTATTTT.

J is TRBJ2-1 and V is TRBV15, with 8 bases that match TRBD2. The CDR3 loop spans 16 amino acids. V shed 0 bases, J shed 4 bases, and the junction held 5 bases outside the gene matches. CDR1 and CDR2 (germline): LNHNV, YYDKDF (reference sequence). The CDR3 bases are TGTGCCACCAGCAGAGATAGAGCGGGAGTTTACAATGAGCAGTTCTTC. It is translated as CATSRDRAGVYNEQFF.

The J gene is TRBJ1-3, the V gene TRBV4-3; D is possibly TRBD1 (6 bases). Germline values: CDR1 LGHNA, CDR2 YSLEER. This CDR3 region has 15 residues. Trimming removed 0 bases from V and 3 bases from J, with 9 bases in between. This CDR3 is CASSQETGYGNTIYF. The CDR3 DNA sequence: TGCGCCAGCAGCCAAGAAACAGGGTATGGAAACACCATATATTTT.

J is TRBJ2-1 and V is TRBV21-1; TRBD2, the table's D call, lacks a check against the DNA. TRBV21-1 is recorded as a pseudogene. The CDR3 runs to 18 residues. CDR3: CASSKEVSSGGAYNEQFF. CDR3 DNA: TGTGCCAGCAGCAAAGAGGTATCTAGCGGGGGGGCCTACAATGAGCAGTTCTTC.

The V and J genes are TRBV5-1 and TRBJ2-3; TRBD2 might be the D (6 bases). CDR1 and CDR2 (germline): SGHRS, YFSETQ. CDR3 length: 15 residues. V was trimmed by 0 bases and J by 3 bases, leaving 11 bases between them. CDR3 amino acids: CASSLDRAGTDTQYF. The CDR3 nucleotides read TGCGCCAGCAGCTTGGATCGTGCGGGAACAGATACGCAGTATTTT.

This chain joins TRBV19 and TRBJ2-1, with 12 bases aligning to TRBD2. CDR3 length: 16 residues. Germline V gene data show CDR1 as LNHDA and CDR2 as SQIVND (reference sequence). J lost 6 bases, V lost 8 bases, and 11 bases had no gene match. The chain's CDR3 is CASGFYRGLAGNEQFF. CDR3 DNA sequence: TGTGCCAGTGGGTTTTACAGGGGACTAGCGGGCAATGAGCAGTTCTTC.

This chain links TRBV15 with TRBJ2-5; 12 positions match TRBD2. With V trimmed by 5 bases and J by 2 bases, 3 bases remained unmatched. Germline CDR1 LNHNV, CDR2 YYDKDF (reference sequence). CDR3 length: 15 residues. CDR3: CATSLLAGGQETQYF. CDR3 bases: TGTGCCACCAGCTTACTAGCGGGGGGTCAAGAGACCCAGTACTTC.